This TCR beta chain was obtained from a study of cytomegalovirus exposure and HLA in healthy donors (dated 2017 in TCRdb). In the study overall: In an earlier analysis of some 550 of the donors, 276 Gb of sequence data and 120 million or so unique TCR beta sequences from about 190 million T cells were reported. Four or five DR-DQ haplotypes were treated as single units for association and clustering because of strong linkage in the cohort. Of the approximately 370 genotyped donors, 81% were placed in the genetic ancestry cluster associated with self-reported Caucasian donors. Among some 410 genotyped donors of the cohort, an average of around 220,000 unique TCR beta nucleotide sequences was sequenced per donor, of which 15% to 20% were non-productive. To predict cytomegalovirus infection status, the study combined high-throughput TCR immunosequencing, statistical association of individual TCRs with disease status, and machine learning. In a later analysis, previously published TCR beta repertoires from several hundred donors were re-analyzed and high-resolution HLA genotyping was added so that TCR occurrence patterns could be studied. An earlier analysis of around 640 of the donors used high-throughput TCR beta sequencing to judge whether each TCR beta V gene segment behaved as functional or pseudogenic. A later genetic analysis took genome-wide SNP genotypes for 398 of the 666 donors and used that subset as a discovery cohort. Every repertoire in the discovery cohort had been generated on one and the same sequencing platform. The study aimed to test whether signatures of past pathogen exposure could be identified by cataloging public T cell receptors. Donor age, sex, ethnicity and CMV serostatus were compiled together with the repertoire data. Approximately 310 gigabases of sequencing data and 70 million to 100 million unique TCR sequences made up an early release that covered some 640 HLA-typed donors. Both class I and class II loci were covered by HLA typing, at four-digit resolution. The study used immunosequencing to profile the T cell repertoires of approximately 690 subjects and linked those repertoires to cytomegalovirus serostatus. The number of donors typed differed by locus, with roughly 629-640 for A, B, C, DRB1 and DQB1, around 500 for DQA1, about 610 for DPA1, and around 430 for DPB1. Rather than drawing on any new phenotypic data, the later analysis identified candidate immune exposures from TCR beta sequences and the way those sequences occurred across donors. Besides the first cohort of 666 subjects, a separate validation cohort made up of roughly 120 different subjects was used. The investigation overall reported the following: In a later analysis, the rate of TCR association differed among HLA loci, with DRB1 alleles having the most associated TCRs and HLA-C alleles having the fewest. Immune exposure information for the cohort was limited to CMV serostatus. The cohort was sequenced for TCR beta chains only, and without alpha or paired-chain data the features that could be detected were limited. Several of the top co-occurrence clusters appeared to be linked to parvovirus B19, influenza, CMV and Epstein-Barr virus, according to a later analysis. A cluster of highly shared sequence variants was judged likely to be a technical artifact of the sequencing pipeline. Because HLA typing was unavailable for some donors at each locus, only the typed subset was used in association tests. A further reported finding was that TCR beta sequences accurately predicted the HLA-A and HLA-B alleles for most subjects in the first cohort. Across donors, most TCR sequences were observed very rarely, whereas some public TCRs were present in many individuals. An earlier analysis of around 500 of the donors showed that most TCR beta V segments appeared in productive rearrangements either about 87% or about 30% of the time, which broadly matched IMGT annotations. In both the original and validation cohorts, the classifier was reported to diagnose cytomegalovirus status with high specificity and sensitivity. The authors suggested that the approach could potentially be generalized to other disease states and immunological phenotypes. Some IMGT-functional V segments, including TRBV6-2 and TRBV6-3, could not be told apart with the 87-base-pair reads, so those segments were excluded. According to a later analysis, most CMV-associated TCR beta chains appeared to be HLA-restricted, and the HLA associations seemed to be driven largely by CMV exposure. Correlated functional status among segregating V segments might be attributable to linkage disequilibrium, but an unknown experimental factor could not be ruled out. A few of the identified cytomegalovirus-associated TCR beta chains were confirmed in vitro to be specific for cytomegalovirus antigens. Assigning TCR associations to individual alleles was difficult when HLA alleles, especially DR and DQ, strongly co-occurred. Specific HLA alleles were associated with more than 15,000 TCR beta sequences at a false discovery rate of 0.05 in a later analysis. A later genetic analysis associated a missense DCLRE1C variant with V-gene and J-gene trimming of TCR beta chains, and an independent cohort replicated the association. In a later analysis, HLA-associated TCR beta chains showed more clonal expansion and lower generation probabilities than non-associated chains that were equally common. The study listed 150 to 200 TCR beta chains as associated with cytomegalovirus. In a later genetic analysis, fewer N-insertions in productive TCRs were reported among donors in an Asian-associated ancestry cluster than the approximately 710-donor mean. Because counts were too low, fewer than 20 rarely observed V segments, including chromosome 9 orphons, were excluded from the earlier analysis of 587 of the donors. Roughly uniform sequencing depth across donors was assumed in presence/absence analyses, although this assumption may not hold.

The cohort comprised fewer than 700 healthy bone marrow donors. All cohort members were sampled while nominally healthy, although unrecorded immune exposures were likely present. The donor tested CMV seronegative and was one of the 352 seronegative cohort members. Every donor gave a peripheral blood sample, and the peripheral blood mononuclear cells from that sample were used for TCR beta sequencing. Genomic DNA extraction from the blood cell samples was performed with the Qiagen DNeasy Blood Extraction Kit. The library was produced with the immunoSEQ multiplex PCR assay. A mixture of 60 forward primers for TCR Vbeta segments and 13 reverse primers for TCR Jbeta segments was used in the multiplex PCR. The CDR3 region of rearranged TCR beta genes was amplified from genomic DNA with a multiplex PCR assay. On the Illumina HiSeq System, the amplified TCR beta libraries were sequenced as 87-base-pair reads. The paper's data handling went like this. A later analysis tallied some 79 million unique TCR beta chains across the 666 repertoires, and some 12 million of those chains were shared by two or more donors. To remove PCR and sequencing errors, raw reads were error-corrected and collapsed into unique sequences using a nearest-neighbor algorithm that merged closely related sequences. CDR3 sequences were aligned to IMGT reference sequences to assign V, D and J gene segments. For a sequence to be retained, a match of at least six nucleotides was required to both a V gene segment and a J gene segment. A rearrangement counted as productive if the CDR3 had no stop codons and remained in frame with V and J, and every other rearrangement counted as non-productive. CDR3 was defined by IMGT convention, running from the second conserved V-encoded cysteine to the conserved J-encoded phenylalanine. The earlier analysis of 587 of the donors excluded sequences that lacked an unambiguous match to a single V gene segment. An earlier analysis of 587 of the donors classified V segments as functional when productive rearrangements were above 56.7% and as segregating when the standard deviation between donors was above 5%. A statistical classification framework was developed to diagnose cytomegalovirus status using the catalog of TCR beta chain sequences. In a later analysis, V and J genes were assigned by comparing TCR nucleotide sequences against IMGT/GENE-DB human TR gene sequences. A later analysis assigned CDR3 sequences and most-parsimonious VDJ recombination scenarios with the TCRdist pipeline. In a later analysis, each TCR beta chain was defined by its CDR3 amino acid sequence together with its V-gene family, and reads without a unique V-gene family were excluded. In a later analysis, around 650 highly shared, low-generation-probability nucleotide sequences were removed to address suspected cross-contamination and a sequencing artifact. In a later analysis, a clonal expansion index was calculated for each public chain from normalized within-repertoire ranks of inferred template counts. A later analysis computed generation probabilities with a VDJ recombination model fitted to out-of-frame rearrangements, and checked the results against IGoR. In a later analysis, TCR-TCR, TCR-HLA and TCR-CMV co-occurrence was scored with hypergeometric tests, and a repertoire-size bias correction was applied to TCR pairs. In a later analysis, false discovery rates were estimated by permuting HLA or CMV assignments 20 times. A later analysis grouped co-occurring TCRs with DBSCAN, adding TCRdist sequence similarity when clustering within HLA-allele-positive subsets. Repertoires with fewer than 30,000 or more than 120,000 public chains, plus five repertoires with anomalous nucleotide sharing, were excluded from co-occurrence clustering. In its TCRdb copy, this immuneACCESS table keeps in-frame sequences only and misses some clones. Where compared with another copy, unresolved V genes explain less than half of these, and the others have no known cause. V, J and clone size reflect that table, while D and trimming were determined from the DNA. The sample table holds under 250,000 clones, of which around three quarters were seen once. The ten biggest clones cover 1.5% to 2% of the sample.

Its CDR3 holds 16 amino acids, cysteine through phenylalanine. Only the CDR3 region is kept as DNA, spanning 48 bases read in frame from base 1. Trimming removed 1 base from V and 4 bases from J; the gene matches leave 5 bases unexplained. CDR1 SGHDT and CDR2 YYEEEE are derived from the germline V gene. A remark on this clone: Its cognate antigen has yet to be identified. The input lacks base qualities; no much larger clone sits a single base away.

The sequence derives from a man aged 25 to 40 in good health and CMV-seronegative. The V and J segments used are TRBV5-6 and TRBJ2-1; the junction holds 10 bases that match TRBD2. Sequenced input: PBMCs. The DNA sequence reads TGTGCCAGCAGCTTGTTCTCTAGCGGGAGTTACAATGAGCAGTTCTTC. Its protein reads: CASSLFSSGSYNEQFF.